This T cell receptor (beta chain) was sequenced during a study of T cells in Graves' hyperthyroidism and ophthalmopathy. Study as a whole: Peripheral blood sampling occurred at initial diagnosis, before any treatment.

Comment on this clonotype: No antigen is known for it.

Germline values: CDR1 SGHVS, CDR2 FQNEAQ. This CDR3 spans 15 amino acids. V lost 1 base and J lost 5, with 12 bases in between. From more than 9.5 ml of fresh peripheral blood, PBMCs were isolated. Study findings and constraints: Among clonotypes expanded in thyroid above 0.001, most were also found in blood.

RNA transcripts provided the source from which TCR beta CDR3 regions were amplified. Using the HTBI primer set, a first-round RT-PCR was run on the TCR CDR3. MiXCR was run by TCRdb on the multiplex PCR reads, yielding one entry per CDR3 protein. The repertoire has hundreds of thousands of distinct CDR3 sequences, about 15% of them found once; the top ten carry about 4%. The chain carries TRBV7-8 and TRBJ1-5, with a possible D match to TRBD1 (6 bases). This TCR was recovered from a woman in her 40s with Graves' ophthalmopathy. Sequenced: blood. The CDR3 protein is CASSLDTGIYQPQHF. CDR3 bases: TGTGCCAGCAGCTTAGATACAGGGATTTATCAGCCCCAGCATTTT.